This T cell receptor (beta chain) derives from a study of OX40 agonist ivuxolimab in advanced cancers. In the study overall: The costimulatory receptor OX40 (CD134) was targeted by ivuxolimab, a fully human IgG2 agonistic monoclonal antibody. Among the approximately 54 dose-escalation patients, some 19 had hepatocellular carcinoma, some 15 melanoma, 9 renal cell carcinoma and 9 head and neck cancer. A male proportion of 82.7% and a mean age of approximately 55 years, ranging from roughly 23 to 79, were recorded for the dose-escalation cohort. Intravenous ivuxolimab was administered to patients every 2 weeks at six dose levels: 0.01, 0.1, 0.3, 1.5, 3 and 10 mg/kg. The point of sequencing TCRbeta in the periphery was to test whether ivuxolimab changed TCR sequence diversity and drove clonal T-cell expansion. Patients were allowed to have had prior anti-PD-1, anti-PD-L1 or anti-CTLA-4 therapy, and around 37% of the dose-escalation patients had previously received checkpoint inhibitors. Partial responses were achieved by three dose-escalation patients, of whom one had hepatocellular carcinoma and two had cutaneous melanoma. The paper covers the monotherapy dose-escalation part of the phase I ivuxolimab trial, which included N ≈ 50 patients.

As to this clone: Its target antigen remains unknown. Base-call qualities are not available, and no considerably larger clone is one nucleotide away.

Genomic DNA was extracted from sorted cells for sequencing of the TCRbeta CDR3 region. The immunoSEQ Assay was used for sequencing of TCRbeta CDR3 regions. Not all clones reach the TCRdb copy of this immuneACCESS table, which keeps in-frame sequences only. Checked studies attribute under half of the gap to unresolved V genes and leave the rest unexplained. For this sample the table gives some 67,000 clones, of which about 88% were detected only once. The biggest ten clones account for about 0.25% of the sample. Compared with germline, V lacks 4 bases and J lacks 3 bases; bases without a gene match: 5. CDR1 and CDR2 are drawn from the germline V gene: SGHTA, FQGTGA. Counted from cysteine to phenylalanine, this CDR3 has 15 amino acids. Left in the record is the CDR3 DNA by itself, 45 bases read in frame from the first base. Patients with a history of autoimmune disease or receiving systemic immunosuppression were excluded from the trial. In every dose cohort, peripheral blood was drawn for TCR sequencing at baseline, cycle 4 day 1, and cycle 7 day 1. Samples were obtained from an open-label, multicenter, first-in-human phase I dose-escalation trial of ivuxolimab. Adults with locally advanced or metastatic melanoma, renal cell carcinoma, hepatocellular carcinoma or head and neck squamous cell carcinoma were enrolled in the trial. Before TCR sequencing, CD4+ T cells and CD8+ T cells were sorted from peripheral blood as separate populations.

General conclusions and limits of the study: The antigen specificity of the peripheral T cells that underwent clonal expansion was not determined. After ivuxolimab, expanded clones were on average more numerous among CD8+ T cells than among CD4+ T cells. Partial responders in the 0.1-3.0 mg/kg groups had among the lowest normalized peripheral clonal expansion, especially among CD8+ T cells. At doses from 0.1 to 3.0 mg/kg, clonal expansion was seen in both CD4+ and CD8+ blood T cells between baseline and week 6. Low levels of normalized T-cell clonal expansion were also seen in some patients who did not respond.

The source was CD4+ or CD8+ T cells sorted from blood, collected in a trial of the OX40 agonist ivuxolimab. The clonotype originates from an adult with an advanced solid tumor such as melanoma, head and neck, liver or kidney cancer. The chain links TRBV7-3 with TRBJ2-3, with TRBD1 identical over 9 junction bases. CDR3 region: CASSSGQGRTDTQYF. The nucleotide sequence reads as follows: TGTGCCAGCAGCTCGGGACAGGGTAGGACAGATACGCAGTATTTT.